These 20 T cell receptor beta chains were sequenced from one sample in a study of blood T cells in healthy people across ages. A second PCR of 7 to 11 cycles used a sample-barcoded 5' primer and a J-beta primer mix. One entry per CDR3 protein, called by TCRdb with MiXCR from the 5' RACE reads. Of 1.5 million to 2 million distinct CDR3 sequences in the sample, about 32% were seen once. The sequenced material came from blood. Every receptor here comes from a woman aged 25 to 45 in good health.

This clonotype was seen a few times. The chain links TRBV6-1 to TRBJ1-4; TRBD1 might be the D (6 bases). The V and J ends lost 2 bases and 4 bases respectively, with 11 bases between them. Germline loops: CDR1 MNHNS, CDR2 SASEGT. The CDR3 runs to 15 residues. The CDR3 protein is CASSESSRGNEKLFF. The CDR3 bases are TGTGCCAGCAGTGAATCCTCCAGGGGTAATGAAAAACTGTTTTTT.

The V and J genes are TRBV6-5 and TRBJ1-1, with D hard to call. The germline CDR1 and CDR2 sequences are MNHEY and SVGAGI. This CDR3 has 15 amino acids. Trimming took 4 bases from V and 1 from J, leaving 13 bases between them. This CDR3 reads CASSSRGGRNTEAFF. The CDR3 region has the DNA TGTGCCAGCAGTTCCCGCGGAGGTCGGAACACTGAAGCTTTCTTT.

On this clonotype: The conserved closing phenylalanine or tryptophan is absent in this CDR3, likely reflecting a read error. The genes are TRBV15 and TRBJ2-6; no clear D gene. Germline V gene sequence: CDR1 LNHNV, CDR2 YYDKDF (reference sequence). The ends were cut back, 1 base at V and 0 bases at J, with 4 bases in the middle. The CDR3 covers 15 residues. CDR3 coding DNA: TGTGCCACCAGCAGAGGGTTCTCTGGGGCCAACGTCCTGACTGTC. Encoded protein: CATSRGFSGANVLTV.

The V gene is TRBV6-1, the J gene TRBJ2-7; 9 nucleotides line up with TRBD1. This CDR3 has 16 residues. Germline CDR1 and CDR2: MNHNS and SASEGT. V was clipped by 1 base and J by 3 bases; unmatched bases: 7. The CDR3 DNA follows: TGTGCCAGCAGTGAAGTCAGGACAGGGGCAATCTACGAGCAGTACTTC. Protein sequence: CASSEVRTGAIYEQYF.

The J gene is TRBJ2-3, the V gene TRBV6-5, with 10 bases lining up with TRBD2. Germline assignment: CDR1 MNHEY and CDR2 SVGAGI. The CDR3 loop spans 20 amino acids. V gave up 2 bases and J gave up 2 bases; unmatched junction bases: 16. CDR3 protein: CASSYPSEGPSGRFTDTQYF. The DNA for the CDR3 is TGTGCCAGCAGTTACCCGTCCGAAGGCCCTAGCGGGAGATTCACAGATACGCAGTATTTT.

With regard to this clonotype: A read error may produce the germline difference seen at one junction end. The chain recombines TRBV6-6 with TRBJ2-5; TRBD2 agrees at 7 bases. The CDR3 extends over 17 amino acids. CDR1 MNHNY and CDR2 SVGAGI come from the germline V gene (reference sequence). The CDR3 protein is CASSYSRDYRIQEAQYF. CDR3 DNA: TGTGCCAGCAGTTACTCCCGGGACTACAGAATCCAAGAGGCCCAGTACTTC.

On this clonotype itself: The junction and the germline gene differ at one end; a read error may be behind it. The chain has TRBV4-1 and TRBJ1-4; D is unresolved. This CDR3 spans 16 amino acids. Germline V gene sequence: CDR1 MGHRA, CDR2 YSYEKL. CDR3 DNA sequence: TGCGCCAGCAACCAAGTTAATCTGGCAACTAATGAAAAACTGTTTTTT. It codes for CASNQVNLATNEKLFF.

The V call is TRBV2, the J call TRBJ2-5; 8 positions agree with TRBD2. Trimming at V came to 6 bases and at J to 7 bases, leaving 16 bases not matched to a gene. The CDR3 runs 16 residues. Germline values: CDR1 SNHLY, CDR2 FYNNEI. The CDR3 bases are TGTGCCAGCAGCGCCCCCGTGGGACTAGGCGAGGGGACCCAGTACTTC. This encodes CASSAPVGLGEGTQYF.

For this clonotype: This may arise from a read error, as a much more abundant clone is one base away. The rearrangement joins TRBV4-2 to TRBJ2-5; maybe TRBD1 (5 bases). This CDR3 has 14 residues. Germline loops: CDR1 LGHNA, CDR2 YNFKEQ. CDR3 loop: CASSQAGNQETLYF. The CDR3 DNA follows: TGTGCCAGCAGCCAAGCAGGGAATCAAGAGACCCTGTACTTC.

This chain uses TRBV20-1 with TRBJ1-1; D possibly corresponds to TRBD1 (5 bases). This CDR3 has 14 amino acids. Per the germline V gene, CDR1 is DFQATT and CDR2 is SNEGSKA (reference sequence). V gave up 5 bases and J gave up 4 bases, with 17 bases separating them. The CDR3 sequence: CSAPEMGGLTEAFF. The CDR3 nucleotides are TGCAGTGCTCCAGAGATGGGGGGTCTCACTGAAGCTTTCTTT.

The chain has TRBV6-2 or TRBV6-3 and TRBJ1-1, with TRBD1 identical over 7 bases. V shed 6 bases, J shed 4 bases, and the junction held 8 bases outside the gene matches. This CDR3 region has 14 residues. Germline V gene data show CDR1 as MNHEY and CDR2 as SVGEGT. The CDR3 protein is CASRATGPGTEAFF. DNA for the CDR3: TGTGCCAGCAGGGCGACAGGGCCGGGCACTGAAGCTTTCTTT.

V gene TRBV28 combines with J gene TRBJ2-1; 7 bases fit TRBD2. This CDR3 has 15 residues. The V segment lost 7 bases and the J segment 6 bases; nucleotides outside the gene matches: 12. The V gene's germline CDR1 is MDHEN and CDR2 SYDVKM. The CDR3 DNA reads as TGTGCCAGCAACAACGGGCCTGGGAGGGGCAATGAGCAGTTCTTC. This gives the protein CASNNGPGRGNEQFF. Complete variable domain (other parts from reference TRBV28 and TRBJ2-1): DVKVTQSSRYLVKRTGEKVFLECVQDMDHENMFWYRQDPGLGLRLIYFSYDVKMKEKGDIPEGYSVSREKKERFSLILESASTNQTSMYLCASNNGPGRGNEQFFGPGTRLTVL.

This clonotype was seen a few times. The chain joins TRBV5-1 to TRBJ1-6; D unclear. CDR3 length equals 15 residues. CDR1 and CDR2 (germline): SGHRS, YFSETQ. The V and J ends lost 0 bases and 9 bases respectively, with 13 bases between them. CDR3 sequence (DNA): TGCGCCAGCAGCTTGGACGGAGGGAGAGGTTCACCCCTCCACTTT. Encoded protein: CASSLDGGRGSPLHF.

The chain couples TRBV6-1 to TRBJ1-5; TRBD1 agrees at 10 bases. Trimming removed 2 bases from V and 8 bases from J; junction bases left unmatched: 3. Germline values: CDR1 MNHNS, CDR2 SASEGT. The CDR3 consists of 14 residues. The CDR3: CASSEWDRGKPQHF. Written as DNA, the CDR3 is TGTGCCAGCAGTGAATGGGACAGGGGAAAGCCCCAGCATTTT.

The rearrangement joins TRBV7-2 to TRBJ2-7; D may be TRBD1 or TRBD2 (5 bases each). From germline, CDR1 is SGHTA and CDR2 FQGNSA. This CDR3 is built from 16 residues. The germline V and J ends were trimmed by 0 bases and 3 bases, with 15 bases remaining between them. For the CDR3, the DNA is TGTGCCAGCAGCTTAGCGCGTTGGGGGTCGGGCTACGAGCAGTACTTC. Its translation: CASSLARWGSGYEQYF.

The CDR3, as DNA: TGTGCCAGGAGGGGACAGGAGAATGAGCAGTTCTTC. It is translated as CARRGQENEQFF. The chain links TRBV21-1 to TRBJ2-1; the D call of TRBD1 is as the table states it, not checked on the DNA. TRBV21-1 has pseudogene status. This CDR3 is 12 amino acids long.

The chain is built from TRBV27 and TRBJ2-5; possible D gene TRBD2, 6 bases. The CDR3 spans 14 residues. Trimming shortened V by 3 bases and J by 3 bases, and 11 bases separated the two germline ends. Germline V lookup: CDR1 MNHEY, CDR2 SMNVEV (reference sequence). CDR3 coding DNA: TGTGCCAGCAGTTTCGGGACTCCCGAAGAGACCCAGTACTTC. Its translation is CASSFGTPEETQYF.

This chain uses TRBV5-1 with TRBJ2-3; no clear D gene. V was pared by 6 bases and J by 3 bases, with 8 bases between. Germline V CDR1 and CDR2: SGHRS, YFSETQ. The CDR3 spans 12 residues. The CDR3 loop is CASKTQTDTQYF. DNA of the CDR3: TGCGCCAGCAAAACCCAGACAGATACGCAGTATTTT.

V and J are TRBV20-1 and TRBJ2-3, with 11 bases identical to TRBD2. J gave up 2 bases and V 3 bases, and 1 base lay outside the gene matches. Germline CDR1 reads DFQATT; CDR2 reads SNEGSKA (reference sequence). There are 14 residues in the CDR3. CDR3 sequence (DNA): TGCAGTGCTAGGACTAGCGGGGACACAGATACGCAGTATTTT. Encoded protein: CSARTSGDTDTQYF.

The J gene is TRBJ2-1, the V gene TRBV16, with 11 bases lining up with TRBD2. The junction had 16 bases not matched to a gene; V was cut back by 1 base and J by 8 bases. This CDR3 has 19 amino acids. Germline V gene data show CDR1 as KGHSY and CDR2 as FQNENV. The CDR3 spells CASSQLLGRLAGGTDEQFF. The CDR3 nucleotides are TGTGCCAGCAGCCAATTGCTGGGGCGGCTAGCGGGAGGAACTGATGAGCAGTTCTTC. The full variable domain, its missing parts supplied by reference TRBV16 and TRBJ2-1, is GEEVAQTPKHLVRGEGQKAKLYCAPIKGHSYVFWYQQVLKNEFKFLISFQNENVFDETGMPKERFSAKCLPNSPCSLEIQATKLEDSAVYFCASSQLLGRLAGGTDEQFFGPGTRLTVL.